This TCR beta chain stems from a study of Graves' ophthalmopathy and Graves' hyperthyroidism. Germline CDR1 and CDR2: SGDLS and YYNGEE. V was pared by 2 bases and J by 8 bases, with 10 bases between. CDR3 size: 12 residues. Excluded: other autoimmune disease, uncontrolled infection, pregnancy or lactation. RNA transcripts yielded amplified TCR beta CDR3 regions. HTBI primers were used in a first-round RT-PCR, which preceded a second-round multiplex PCR. TCRdb fed the multiplex PCR reads into MiXCR, producing one record per CDR3 protein. The profile shows hundreds of thousands of distinct CDR3 sequences, about two fifths of them singletons.

The sequenced sample consisted of peripheral blood. The rearrangement uses TRBV9 and TRBJ1-2; weak D call: TRBD1 (6 bases). The source of this sequence is an adult man with Graves' ophthalmopathy. CDR3 loop: CASSVGGQGYTF. CDR3 nucleotides: TGTGCCAGCAGCGTGGGGGGGCAGGGCTACACCTTC.